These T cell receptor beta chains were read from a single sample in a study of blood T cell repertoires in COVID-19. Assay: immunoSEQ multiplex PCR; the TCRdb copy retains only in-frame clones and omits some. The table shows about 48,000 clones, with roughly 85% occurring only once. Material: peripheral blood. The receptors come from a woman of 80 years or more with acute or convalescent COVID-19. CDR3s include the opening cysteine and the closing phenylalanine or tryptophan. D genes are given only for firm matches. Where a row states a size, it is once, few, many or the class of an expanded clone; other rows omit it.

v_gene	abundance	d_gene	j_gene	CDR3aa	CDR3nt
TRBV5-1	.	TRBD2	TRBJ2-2	CASSLALAGGPNTGELFF	TGCGCCAGCAGCTTGGCATTAGCGGGGGGTCCAAACACCGGGGAGCTGTTTTTT
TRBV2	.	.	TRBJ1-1	CASRPTWTAEAFF	TGTGCCAGCAGGCCTACGTGGACAGCAGAAGCTTTCTTT
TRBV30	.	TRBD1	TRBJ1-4	CAWSPLGQNEKLFF	TGTGCCTGGAGTCCGCTGGGACAGAATGAAAAACTGTTTTTT
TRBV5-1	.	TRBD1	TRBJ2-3	CASSAQGAYTDTQYF	TGCGCCAGCAGCGCTCAGGGGGCCTACACAGATACGCAGTATTTT
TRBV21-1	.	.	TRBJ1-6	CASSNADGGNSPLHF	TGTGCCAGCAGCAATGCGGATGGAGGTAATTCACCCCTCCACTTT
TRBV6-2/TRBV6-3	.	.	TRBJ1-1	CASSRRNTEAFF	TGTGCCAGCAGTCGGAGGAACACTGAAGCTTTCTTT
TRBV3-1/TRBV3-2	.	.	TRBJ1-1	CASSQSPGGGPSTEAFF	TGTGCCAGCAGCCAAAGCCCGGGAGGGGGGCCGAGCACTGAAGCTTTCTTT
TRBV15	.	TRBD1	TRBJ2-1	CATSRDRDRRFRNEQFF	TGTGCCACCAGCAGAGACCGGGACAGGAGATTTCGCAATGAGCAGTTCTTC
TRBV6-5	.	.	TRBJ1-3	CASSYGQSAGNTIYF	TGTGCCAGCAGTTACGGACAGTCAGCTGGAAACACCATATATTTT
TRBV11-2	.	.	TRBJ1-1	CASSFLSGTGEAFF	TGTGCCAGCAGCTTCCTTTCCGGGACTGGTGAAGCTTTCTTT
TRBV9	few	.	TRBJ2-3	CASSVGDLGLTDTQYF	TGTGCCAGCAGCGTAGGAGACTTGGGTCTCACAGATACGCAGTATTTT